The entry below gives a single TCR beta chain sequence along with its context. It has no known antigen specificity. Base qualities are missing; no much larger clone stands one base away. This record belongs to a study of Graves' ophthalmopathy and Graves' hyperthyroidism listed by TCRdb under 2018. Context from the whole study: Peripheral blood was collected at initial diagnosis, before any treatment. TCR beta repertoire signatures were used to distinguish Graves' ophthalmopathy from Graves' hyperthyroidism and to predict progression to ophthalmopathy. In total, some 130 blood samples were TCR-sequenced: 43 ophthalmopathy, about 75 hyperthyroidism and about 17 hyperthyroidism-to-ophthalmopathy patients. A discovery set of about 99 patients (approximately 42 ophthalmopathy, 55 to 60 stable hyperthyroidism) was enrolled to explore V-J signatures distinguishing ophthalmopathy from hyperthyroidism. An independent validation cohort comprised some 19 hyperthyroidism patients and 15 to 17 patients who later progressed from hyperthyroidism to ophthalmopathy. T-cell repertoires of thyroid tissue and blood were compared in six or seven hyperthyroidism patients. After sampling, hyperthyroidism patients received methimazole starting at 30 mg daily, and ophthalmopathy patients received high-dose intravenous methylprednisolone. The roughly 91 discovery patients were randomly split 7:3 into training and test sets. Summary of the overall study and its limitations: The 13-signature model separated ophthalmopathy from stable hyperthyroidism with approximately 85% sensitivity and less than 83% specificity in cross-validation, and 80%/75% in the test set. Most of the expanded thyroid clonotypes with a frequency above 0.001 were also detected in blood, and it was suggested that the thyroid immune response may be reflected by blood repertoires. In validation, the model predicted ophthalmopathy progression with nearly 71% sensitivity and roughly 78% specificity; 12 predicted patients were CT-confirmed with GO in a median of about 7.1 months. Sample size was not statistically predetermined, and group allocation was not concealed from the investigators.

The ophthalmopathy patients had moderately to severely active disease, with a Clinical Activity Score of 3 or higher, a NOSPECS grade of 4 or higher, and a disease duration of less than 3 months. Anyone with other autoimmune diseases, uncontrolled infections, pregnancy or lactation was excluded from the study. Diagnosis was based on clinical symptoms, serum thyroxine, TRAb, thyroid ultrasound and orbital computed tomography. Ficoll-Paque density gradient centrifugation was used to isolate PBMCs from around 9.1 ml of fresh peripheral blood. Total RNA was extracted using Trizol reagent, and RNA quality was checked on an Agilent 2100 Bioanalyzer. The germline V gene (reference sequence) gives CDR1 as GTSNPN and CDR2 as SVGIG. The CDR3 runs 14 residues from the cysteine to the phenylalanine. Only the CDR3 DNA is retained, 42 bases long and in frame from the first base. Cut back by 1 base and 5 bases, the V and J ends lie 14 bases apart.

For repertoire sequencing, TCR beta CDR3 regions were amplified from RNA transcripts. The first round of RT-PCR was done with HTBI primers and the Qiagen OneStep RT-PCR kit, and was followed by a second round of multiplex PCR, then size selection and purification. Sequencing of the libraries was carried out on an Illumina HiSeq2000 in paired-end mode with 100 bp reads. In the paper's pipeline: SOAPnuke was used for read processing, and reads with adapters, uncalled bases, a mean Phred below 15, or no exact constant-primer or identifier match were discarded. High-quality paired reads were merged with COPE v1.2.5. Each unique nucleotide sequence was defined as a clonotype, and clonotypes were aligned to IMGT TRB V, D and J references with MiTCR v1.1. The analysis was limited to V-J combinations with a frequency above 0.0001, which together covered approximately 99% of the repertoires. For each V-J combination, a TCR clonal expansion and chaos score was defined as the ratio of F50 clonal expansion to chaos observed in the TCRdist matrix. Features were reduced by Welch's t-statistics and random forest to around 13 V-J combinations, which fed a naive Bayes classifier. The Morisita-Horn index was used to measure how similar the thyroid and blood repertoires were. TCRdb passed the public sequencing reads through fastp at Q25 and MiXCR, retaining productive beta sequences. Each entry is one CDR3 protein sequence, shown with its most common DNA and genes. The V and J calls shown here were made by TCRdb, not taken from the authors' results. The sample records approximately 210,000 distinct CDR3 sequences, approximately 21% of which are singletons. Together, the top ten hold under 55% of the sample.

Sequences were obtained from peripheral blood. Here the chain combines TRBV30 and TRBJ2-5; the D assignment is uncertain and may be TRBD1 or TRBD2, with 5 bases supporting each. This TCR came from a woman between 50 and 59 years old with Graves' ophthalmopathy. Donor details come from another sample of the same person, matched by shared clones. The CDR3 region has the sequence CAWSGPGLGETQYF. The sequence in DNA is TGTGCCTGGAGTGGACCGGGGCTCGGGGAGACCCAGTACTTC.